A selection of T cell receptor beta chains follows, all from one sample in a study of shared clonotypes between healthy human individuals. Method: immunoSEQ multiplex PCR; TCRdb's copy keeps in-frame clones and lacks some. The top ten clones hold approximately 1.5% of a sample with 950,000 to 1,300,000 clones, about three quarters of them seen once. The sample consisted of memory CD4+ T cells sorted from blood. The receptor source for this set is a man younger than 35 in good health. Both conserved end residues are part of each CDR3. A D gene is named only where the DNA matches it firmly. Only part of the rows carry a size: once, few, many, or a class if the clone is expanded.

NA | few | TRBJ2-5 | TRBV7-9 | TGTGCCAGCAGCTCGAAGGGCCATGGGGCCCAGTACTTC | CASSSKGHGAQYF
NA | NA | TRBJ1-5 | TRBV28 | TGTGCCAGCAGTGTTCTGGCCGCAAACAATCAGCCCCAGCATTTT | CASSVLAANNQPQHF
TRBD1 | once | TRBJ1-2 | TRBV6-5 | TGTGCCAGCAGTTACAGGGGGCAAGGCTATGGCTACACCTTC | CASSYRGQGYGYTF
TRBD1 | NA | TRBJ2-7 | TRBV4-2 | TGTGCCGCATCCACTCCGGGACAGGGTGTCTACGAGCAGTACTTC | CAASTPGQGVYEQYF
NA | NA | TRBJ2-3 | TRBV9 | TGTGCCAGCAGCGTAAAACAAGGCCCATCAGATACGCAGTATTTT | CASSVKQGPSDTQYF
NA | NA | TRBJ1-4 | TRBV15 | TGTGCCACCACAATAGGGTGGGGGAGTGAAAAACTGTTTTTT | CATTIGWGSEKLFF
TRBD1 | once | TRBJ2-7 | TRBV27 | TGTGCCAGCAGTTTATCGTACAGGGGAAACTACGAGCAGTACTTC | CASSLSYRGNYEQYF
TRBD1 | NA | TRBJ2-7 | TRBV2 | TGTGCCAGCAGGGGGGACAGGTTCCCCCCCGAGCAGTACTTC | CASRGDRFPPEQYF
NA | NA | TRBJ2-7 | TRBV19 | TGTGCCAGTAGTAACACGGGGGGCGCATCCCACTTC | CASSNTGGASHF
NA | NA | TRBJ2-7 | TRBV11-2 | TGTGCCAGCAGCGTAGTCGGGGGTGTACTCACCTACGAGCAGTACTTC | CASSVVGGVLTYEQYF
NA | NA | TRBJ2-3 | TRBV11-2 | TGTGCCAGCAGCTTAGATCACGCGGCGGCCAACACAGATACGCAGTATTTT | CASSLDHAAANTDTQYF
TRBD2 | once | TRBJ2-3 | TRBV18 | TGTGCCAGCTCACCACCGGAACTAGCGGGGGGGCCAGGTGCAGATACGCAGTATTTT | CASSPPELAGGPGADTQYF
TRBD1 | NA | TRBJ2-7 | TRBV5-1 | TGCGCCAGCAGCTCCTGGGGGCGGCAGGGGGCCTACGAGCAGTACTTC | CASSSWGRQGAYEQYF
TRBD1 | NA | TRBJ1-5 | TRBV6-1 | TGTGCCAGCAGTGCGAAGACATTCGTGACAGGGAATAGCAATCAGCCCCAGCATTTT | CASSAKTFVTGNSNQPQHF
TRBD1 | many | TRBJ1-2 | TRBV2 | TGTGCCAGCGTCCAGGGGGGACAGGGGAACTATGGCTACACCTTC | CASVQGGQGNYGYTF
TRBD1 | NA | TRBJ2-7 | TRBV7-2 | TGTGCCAGCAGCAACCGGGACAGGAACTACGAGCAGTACTTC | CASSNRDRNYEQYF
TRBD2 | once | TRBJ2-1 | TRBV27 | TGTGCCAGCAGCCATACTAGCGGGGGGGCATACAATGAGCAGTTCTTC | CASSHTSGGAYNEQFF
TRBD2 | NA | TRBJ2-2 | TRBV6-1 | TGTGCCAGCAAGGGGACTATCGACACCGGGGAGCTGTTTTTT | CASKGTIDTGELFF
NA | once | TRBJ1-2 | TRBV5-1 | TGCGCCAGCAGCGGGGCTTCAGGGGCTGTCTATGGCTACACCTTC | CASSGASGAVYGYTF
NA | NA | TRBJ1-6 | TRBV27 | TGTGCCAGCAGTCCCTCGGGGGCTTTTAATTCACCCCTCCACTTT | CASSPSGAFNSPLHF
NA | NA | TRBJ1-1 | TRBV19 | TGTGCCAGTAGTATAGCAACTGGGGATGGGAACACTGAAGCTTTCTTT | CASSIATGDGNTEAFF
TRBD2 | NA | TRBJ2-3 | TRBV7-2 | TGTGCCAGCAGCTCGAGACTAGCGGGGAGAACAGATACGCAGTATTTT | CASSSRLAGRTDTQYF
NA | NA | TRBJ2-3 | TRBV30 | TGTGCCTGGAGTGTAAACAGGGCTTCCACAGATACGCAGTATTTT | CAWSVNRASTDTQYF
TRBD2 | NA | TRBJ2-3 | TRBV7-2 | TGTGCCAGCAGCTTTACGGGAGGCCCCCTGGATACGCAGTATTTT | CASSFTGGPLDTQYF
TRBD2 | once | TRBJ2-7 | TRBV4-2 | TGTGCCAGCAGCCAAGACGTGTCTAGCGGGATCTACGAGCAGTACTTC | CASSQDVSSGIYEQYF
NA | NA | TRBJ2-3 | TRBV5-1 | TGCGCCAGCAGCTTCACACAGACCGGCACAGATACGCAGTATTTT | CASSFTQTGTDTQYF
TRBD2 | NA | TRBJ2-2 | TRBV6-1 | TGTGCCAGCAGTGAAAGGGCTAGCGGGACGACCGGGGAGCTGTTTTTT | CASSERASGTTGELFF
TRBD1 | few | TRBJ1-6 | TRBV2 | TGTGCCAGCAGTGAAGCGCAGAACAGGGGGCTCCCCCTCCACTTT | CASSEAQNRGLPLHF
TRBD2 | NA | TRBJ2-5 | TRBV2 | TGTGCCAGCTCAGTATTAGCGGGAGTAGAGACCCAGTACTTC | CASSVLAGVETQYF
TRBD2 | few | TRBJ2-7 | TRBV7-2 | TGTGCCAGCAGCTTCGGGGGGAGCTCCTACGAGCAGTACTTC | CASSFGGSSYEQYF